This T cell receptor (beta chain) was recorded in a study of T cells in Graves' hyperthyroidism and ophthalmopathy. Study-wide background: The blood sample was taken at first diagnosis, before treatment began.

A lack of ophthalmopathy progression within 18 months defined stable Graves' hyperthyroidism. Those patients with uncontrolled infection, other autoimmune disease, pregnancy or lactation were excluded. The TCR beta CDR3 regions underwent amplification using RNA transcripts as the source. The primer set for the first-round RT-PCR of the TCR CDR3 was HTBI. MiXCR, run by TCRdb on the multiplex PCR reads, gives a single entry per CDR3 protein. The sample carries about 360,000 distinct CDR3 sequences, roughly 25% recorded once. This clonotype showed up many times. Sequenced: blood. The sequence derives from a man aged 50-59 years with Graves' hyperthyroidism.

The CDR3 DNA reads as TGTGCCAGCAGCTTCCCGACTAGCGGGATAGAGACCCAGTACTTC. This encodes CASSFPTSGIETQYF. V gene TRBV7-2 combines with J gene TRBJ2-5, with 11 bases fitting TRBD2. Germline V gene lookup returns CDR1 SGHTA and CDR2 FQGNSA. CDR3 length: 15 amino acids. V shed 3 bases and J 4 bases; nucleotides not matched to a gene: 4.